One and the same sample provided the 13 T cell receptor beta chains below, sequenced in a study of OX40 agonist ivuxolimab in advanced cancers. Assay: immunoSEQ multiplex PCR; the TCRdb copy retains only in-frame clones and omits some. In the table there are tens of thousands of clones, just over 90% of which are singletons. Specimen: CD4+ or CD8+ T cells sorted from blood, collected in a trial of the OX40 agonist ivuxolimab. The receptors stem from an adult with an advanced solid tumor such as melanoma, head and neck, liver or kidney cancer.

The rearrangement uses TRBV28 and TRBJ2-5, with TRBD1 matching 9 bases. The J call may not be correct, given that the DNA end is closer to TRBJ2-7. This CDR3 region has 14 residues. Germline V gene lookup returns CDR1 MDHEN and CDR2 SYDVKM. Here the CDR3 reads CASTGDRASYEQYF. The CDR3 DNA is TGTGCCAGCACTGGGGACAGGGCCTCCTACGAGCAGTACTTC.

Points on this clone: Other DNA sequences in this sample translate to the same CDR3. The rearrangement uses TRBV2 and TRBJ2-1; 8 bases match TRBD1. Trimming took 6 bases from V and 0 from J; bases not matched to a gene: 10. Germline V gene sequence: CDR1 SNHLY, CDR2 FYNNEI. The CDR3 spans 17 residues. CDR3 nucleotide sequence: TGTGCCAGCAGAGGAACAGGGGGACCTATCTCCTACAATGAGCAGTTCTTC. Protein sequence: CASRGTGGPISYNEQFF.

The chain couples TRBV28 to TRBJ2-5, with TRBD2 matching over 14 bases. This CDR3 contains 18 residues. The germline V gene encodes CDR1 MDHEN and CDR2 SYDVKM. With 4 bases clipped from V and 1 base from J, the junction kept 8 bases outside the gene matches. The CDR3 here is CASSSPGLAGAFQETQYF. The CDR3 DNA sequence: TGTGCCAGCAGTTCGCCGGGACTAGCGGGAGCCTTCCAAGAGACCCAGTACTTC.

The rearrangement links TRBV6-5 to TRBJ2-2; the D is unclear. V was clipped by 3 bases and J by 1 base, with 9 bases between them. CDR1 and CDR2 from the germline V gene are MNHEY and SVGAGI. The CDR3 length is 15 residues. CDR3 in DNA: TGTGCCAGCAGTTATTTACGGAGGAACACCGGGGAGCTGTTTTTT. This codes for CASSYLRRNTGELFF.

The rearrangement uses TRBV5-1 and TRBJ2-5; D is possibly TRBD1 or TRBD2 (5 bases each). The CDR3 loop spans 19 amino acids. Trimming stripped 0 bases from V and 4 bases from J, with 25 bases between. Germline CDR1 reads SGHRS; CDR2 reads YFSETQ. In DNA, the CDR3 is TGCGCCAGCAGCTTGGCCTACTCAGTATCTGGGGGATGGAGAGAGACCCAGTACTTC. This sequence encodes CASSLAYSVSGGWRETQYF.

The chain employs TRBV7-6 and TRBJ1-1; 9 bases align to TRBD1. The CDR3 spans 18 residues. After removal of 2 bases from V and 1 base from J, the junction contained 11 bases not matched to a gene. The germline CDR1 and CDR2 sequences are SGHVS and FNYEAQ. CDR3 nucleotide sequence: TGTGCCAGCAGCTTAACCCCGACAGGGGGTCTGTCGAACACTGAAGCTTTCTTT. Amino acids: CASSLTPTGGLSNTEAFF.

The rearrangement uses TRBV6-5 and TRBJ2-1; possible D gene TRBD2, 6 bases. Germline V gene data show CDR1 as MNHEY and CDR2 as SVGAGI. V gave up 2 bases and J gave up 4 bases, with 15 bases separating them. The length of the CDR3 is 16 residues. Here the CDR3 reads CASSYTLRTIYNEQFF. In nucleotides, the CDR3 is TGTGCCAGCAGTTACACCTTAAGGACTATTTACAATGAGCAGTTCTTC.

V usage is TRBV6-5 and J usage is TRBJ2-1; a possible D gene is TRBD2 (6 bases). The germline CDR1 and CDR2 sequences are MNHEY and SVGAGI. V was shortened by 2 bases and J by 7 bases, with 15 bases between the two germline ends. The CDR3 loop spans 15 amino acids. In DNA form, the CDR3 reads TGTGCCAGCAGTTACCCAAAGGGAGGAGGGAATGAGCAGTTCTTC. It yields the protein CASSYPKGGGNEQFF.

There are a few counts of this clone. This chain joins TRBV5-1 and TRBJ2-2; 7 bases match TRBD1. After removal of 0 bases from V and 2 bases from J, the junction contained 4 bases not matched to a gene. The CDR3 has 16 amino acids. Germline CDR1 reads SGHRS; CDR2 reads YFSETQ. DNA for the CDR3: TGCGCCAGCAGCTTGGGACAGGGATTAAACACCGGGGAGCTGTTTTTT. Its translation: CASSLGQGLNTGELFF.

The V call is TRBV6-1, the J call TRBJ1-3; TRBD1 matches at 7 bases. From germline, CDR1 is MNHNS and CDR2 SASEGT. V lost 6 bases, J lost 0 bases, and 5 bases stayed unmatched. The CDR3 extends over 15 amino acids. Here the CDR3 reads CASRRDRSSGNTIYF. The CDR3 bases are TGTGCCAGCAGACGGGACAGATCCTCTGGAAACACCATATATTTT.

This chain links TRBV30 with TRBJ1-1; 9 bases line up with TRBD1. The CDR3 spans 14 residues. Germline assignment: CDR1 GTSNPN and CDR2 SVGIG (reference sequence). The V gene end was trimmed by 3 bases and the J gene end by 1 base; junction bases not matched to a gene: 3. In nucleotides, the CDR3 is TGTGCCTGGAGGAGGACAGGGGCGAACACTGAAGCTTTCTTT. As protein: CAWRRTGANTEAFF.

The genes are TRBV30 and TRBJ1-1; D remains ambiguous. The germline V gene has CDR1 GTSNPN and CDR2 SVGIG (reference sequence). The CDR3 runs to 12 residues. Trimming left V 3 bases short and J 7 bases short, with 12 bases between. CDR3 sequence: CAWRGRSGEAFF. The CDR3 DNA reads TGTGCCTGGAGGGGGAGGAGTGGTGAAGCTTTCTTT.

Details on this clone: Within the sample, other DNA sequences also encode this same CDR3. The V call is TRBV5-1, the J call TRBJ1-1, with TRBD1 matching 7 bases. The V segment lost 4 bases and the J segment 4 bases; nucleotides outside the gene matches: 4. The CDR3 runs 13 residues. Germline loops: CDR1 SGHRS, CDR2 YFSETQ. CDR3 bases: TGCGCCAGCAGCAGTGCAGGGGGCACTGAAGCTTTCTTT. This translates into CASSSAGGTEAFF. The full variable domain, in which reference TRBV5-1 and TRBJ1-1 provide the parts outside the CDR3, is KAGVTQTPRYLIKTRGQQVTLSCSPISGHRSVSWYQQTPGQGLQFLFEYFSETQRNKGNFPGRFSGRQFSNSRSEMNVSTLELGDSALYLCASSSAGGTEAFFGQGTRLTVV.